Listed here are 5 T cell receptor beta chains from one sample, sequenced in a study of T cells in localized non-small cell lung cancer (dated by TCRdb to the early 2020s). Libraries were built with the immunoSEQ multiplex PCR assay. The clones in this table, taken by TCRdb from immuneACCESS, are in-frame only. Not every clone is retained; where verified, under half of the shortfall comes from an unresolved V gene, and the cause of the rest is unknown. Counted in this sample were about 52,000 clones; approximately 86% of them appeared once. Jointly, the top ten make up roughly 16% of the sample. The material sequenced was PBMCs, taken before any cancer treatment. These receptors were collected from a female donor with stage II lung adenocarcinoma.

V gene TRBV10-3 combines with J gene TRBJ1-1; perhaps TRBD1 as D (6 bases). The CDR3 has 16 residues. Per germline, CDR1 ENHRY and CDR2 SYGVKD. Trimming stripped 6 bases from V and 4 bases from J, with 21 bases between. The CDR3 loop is CAIREPGTGGGTEAFF. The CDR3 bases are TGTGCCATCAGGGAGCCAGGGACGGGGGGCGGCACTGAAGCTTTCTTT.

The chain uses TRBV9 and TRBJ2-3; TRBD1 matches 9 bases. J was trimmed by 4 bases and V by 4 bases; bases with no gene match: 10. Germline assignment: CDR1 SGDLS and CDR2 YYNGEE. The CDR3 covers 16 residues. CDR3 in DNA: TGTGCCAGCAGCCTGACAGGGGGGGCGGGCTCAGATACGCAGTATTTT. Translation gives CASSLTGGAGSDTQYF.

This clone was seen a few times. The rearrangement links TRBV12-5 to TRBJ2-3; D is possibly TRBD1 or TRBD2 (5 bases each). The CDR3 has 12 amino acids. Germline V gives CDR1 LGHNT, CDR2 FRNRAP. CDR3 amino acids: CSWVGATDTQYF. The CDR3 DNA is TGTTCCTGGGTCGGGGCCACAGATACGCAGTATTTT.

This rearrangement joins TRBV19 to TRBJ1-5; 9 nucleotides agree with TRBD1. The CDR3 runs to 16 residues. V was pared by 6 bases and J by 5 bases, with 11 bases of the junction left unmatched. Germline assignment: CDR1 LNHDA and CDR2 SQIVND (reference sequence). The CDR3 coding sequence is TGTGCCAGTAGGGCCCAATTGGGACAGGGAGATCAGCCCCAGCATTTT. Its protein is CASRAQLGQGDQPQHF.

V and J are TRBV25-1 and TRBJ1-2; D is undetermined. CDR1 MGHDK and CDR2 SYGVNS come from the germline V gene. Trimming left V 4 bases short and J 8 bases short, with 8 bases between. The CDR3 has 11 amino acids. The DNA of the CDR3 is TGTGCCAGCAGTGCGATCATGGGCTACACCTTC. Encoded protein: CASSAIMGYTF.